A single sample gave rise to the 32 T cell receptor beta chains below, sequenced in a study of cytomegalovirus exposure and HLA in healthy donors. A multiplex PCR was run with 60 Vbeta primers and 13 Jbeta primers. TCRdb keeps only in-frame clones here, not all; method: immunoSEQ multiplex PCR. This table has approximately 110,000 clones, approximately 15% appearing once. The sequencing sample was made of PBMCs. The receptors shown here come from a woman between 18 and 29 years old in good health and CMV-seronegative.

This sequence joins TRBV11-2 and TRBJ2-3; 10 nucleotides match TRBD2. The CDR3 loop spans 17 amino acids. V shed 1 base and J 0 bases; nucleotides not matched to a gene: 4. Looked up from germline, CDR1 is SGHAT and CDR2 is FQNNGV. In DNA, the CDR3 is TGTGCCAGCAGCTTAGCAACTAGCGGGACTAGCACAGATACGCAGTATTTT. As protein: CASSLATSGTSTDTQYF.

This clone was counted a few times. The rearrangement links TRBV27 to TRBJ1-5, with TRBD1 as a possible D gene (5 bases). Trimming took off 7 bases at V and 3 bases at J, with 19 bases between the two ends. Per the germline V gene, CDR1 is MNHEY and CDR2 is SMNVEV (reference sequence). CDR3 length equals 16 residues. CDR3 region: CASKLKAGLLNQPQHF. CDR3 bases: TGTGCCAGCAAACTGAAGGCGGGACTTCTCAATCAGCCCCAGCATTTT.

The V gene is TRBV4-1, the J gene TRBJ1-2; 10 bases agree with TRBD1. The length of the CDR3 is 16 residues. The V and J ends lost 4 bases and 7 bases, in that order; junction bases with no gene match: 12. Per germline, CDR1 MGHRA and CDR2 YSYEKL. CDR3 sequence: CASSPTTGGAIGGYTF. CDR3 in DNA: TGCGCCAGCAGCCCCACGACAGGGGGCGCGATAGGTGGCTACACCTTC.

This clone was recorded a few times. This chain connects TRBV19 to TRBJ1-2; D is uncertain. V lost 5 bases and J lost 4, with 14 bases in between. This CDR3 region has 14 residues. From germline, CDR1 is LNHDA and CDR2 SQIVND (reference sequence). The DNA of the CDR3 is TGTGCCAGTAGTCCCCTGGGAGTAAGCTATGGCTACACCTTC. Amino acid sequence: CASSPLGVSYGYTF.

The rearrangement joins TRBV6-1 to TRBJ1-4; a possible D gene is TRBD1 (5 bases). From germline, CDR1 is MNHNS and CDR2 SASEGT. V lost 1 base and J lost 4, with 10 bases in between. The CDR3 loop spans 15 amino acids. The CDR3 protein is CASSEVRRGNEKLFF. CDR3 in DNA: TGTGCCAGCAGTGAAGTCAGAAGGGGTAATGAAAAACTGTTTTTT.

This clone has more than one count but fewer than ten. The rearrangement links TRBV29-1 to TRBJ1-1; D might be TRBD1 (6 bases). Trimming cost V 4 bases and J 0 bases, with 9 bases left between them. The length of the CDR3 is 13 residues. Germline CDR1 is SQVTM and CDR2 is ANQGSEA. CDR3 region: CSVVRQVNTEAFF. The CDR3, as DNA: TGCAGCGTTGTTAGACAGGTGAACACTGAAGCTTTCTTT.

The chain is built from TRBV4-3 and TRBJ2-2, with D uncertain. Germline V CDR1 and CDR2: LGHNA, YSLEER. The CDR3 runs 14 residues. The V end lost 3 bases, the J end lost 0 bases, and 5 bases lay between the germline ends. The CDR3 nucleotides read TGCGCCAGCAGCCAGCAGACGAACACCGGGGAGCTGTTTTTT. It specifies CASSQQTNTGELFF.

This clone was observed a handful of times. The chain uses TRBV2 and TRBJ2-5; tentatively, D is TRBD2 (6 bases). The J call could be wrong; TRBJ2-7 is a better fit for the DNA end. The CDR3 is 17 residues long. The germline gives CDR1 SNHLY, CDR2 FYNNEI. This chain's CDR3 is CASSESLGTVNLYEQYF. CDR3 coding DNA: TGTGCCAGCAGTGAAAGCCTCGGGACTGTGAATCTCTACGAGCAGTACTTC.

The J gene is TRBJ2-7, the V gene TRBV6-5; TRBD2 is a possible D gene (6 bases). The CDR3 is 13 amino acids. The V and J ends lost 6 bases and 5 bases respectively, with 14 bases between them. CDR1 MNHEY and CDR2 SVGAGI come from the germline V gene. The CDR3, as DNA: TGTGCCAGCAGACCCGCGGGGATGGACGAGCAGTACTTC. Translated, it gives CASRPAGMDEQYF.

This clone was picked up a small number of times. The V gene is TRBV10-3, the J gene TRBJ2-4, with 11 positions matching TRBD2. The germline V gene has CDR1 ENHRY and CDR2 SYGVKD. The V segment lost 6 bases and the J segment 6 bases; nucleotides outside the gene matches: 10. The length of the CDR3 is 16 residues. CDR3 sequence: CAISQRLAGKLNIQYF. The CDR3 DNA is TGTGCCATCAGCCAGAGACTAGCGGGAAAACTAAACATTCAGTACTTC.

The rearrangement links TRBV7-8 to TRBJ2-7; TRBD1 aligns across 11 bases. Germline lookup yields CDR1 SGHVS and CDR2 FQNEAQ. The V and J ends lost 5 bases and 0 bases, in that order; junction bases with no gene match: 3. The CDR3 totals 15 residues. The CDR3 DNA sequence: TGTGCCAGCAGCCCGGGGACAGGGGGCTCCTACGAGCAGTACTTC. Amino acids: CASSPGTGGSYEQYF.

This chain uses TRBV29-1 with TRBJ2-3, with TRBD1 matching over 7 bases. CDR1 and CDR2 from the germline V gene are SQVTM and ANQGSEA. V shed 3 bases and J 2 bases; nucleotides not matched to a gene: 2. The CDR3 is 13 residues long. This chain's CDR3 is CSVEGTVTDTQYF. The CDR3 nucleotides are TGCAGCGTTGAGGGGACAGTCACAGATACGCAGTATTTT.

This clone was seen a handful of times. The V and J genes are TRBV2 and TRBJ2-1, with 10 positions matching TRBD2. Losses at the gene ends were 3 bases for V and 4 bases for J; bases not matched to a gene: 9. Per germline, CDR1 SNHLY and CDR2 FYNNEI. The CDR3 has 17 amino acids. The CDR3 loop is CASSELPPTSGYNEQFF. The CDR3 region has the DNA TGTGCCAGCAGTGAGCTCCCTCCGACTAGCGGGTACAATGAGCAGTTCTTC.

This clone was seen only a few times. J is TRBJ2-5 and V is TRBV6-1; D might be TRBD1 or TRBD2, each matching 10 bases. V lost 7 bases to trimming and J lost 5 bases, with 23 bases between them. The CDR3 has 16 amino acids. Germline CDR1 and CDR2: MNHNS and SASEGT. Here the CDR3 reads CASNDRGLAGDETQYF. CDR3 bases: TGTGCCAGCAATGACAGGGGGCTAGCGGGAGATGAGACCCAGTACTTC.

This clone was seen a few times. This chain connects TRBV28 to TRBJ1-1; TRBD1 matches at 8 bases. This CDR3 has 12 amino acids. Germline V lookup: CDR1 MDHEN, CDR2 SYDVKM. The V segment lost 3 bases and the J segment 7 bases; nucleotides outside the gene matches: 1. The CDR3 nucleotides are TGTGCCAGCAGTTTGGGGACAGGTGAAGCTTTCTTT. Its translation: CASSLGTGEAFF.

This chain uses TRBV6-4 with TRBJ2-6; perhaps TRBD2 as D (5 bases). This CDR3 has 13 residues. Between the trimmed V and J ends, which lost 8 bases and 2 bases, there was a span of 7 bases. From germline, CDR1 is MRHNA and CDR2 SNTAGT. CDR3: CASERAGANVLTF. Here the CDR3 DNA reads TGTGCCAGCGAGAGGGCTGGGGCCAACGTCCTGACTTTC.

This clone turned up a few times. V is TRBV5-6 and J is TRBJ1-2; 12 bases fit TRBD1. V shed 4 bases, J shed 5 bases, and the junction held 6 bases outside the gene matches. The CDR3 totals 15 residues. Germline V lookup: CDR1 SGHDT, CDR2 YYEEEE. The CDR3 DNA follows: TGTGCCAGCAGCGAAGGGACAGGGGGCTGGTATGGCTACACCTTC. Its protein product is CASSEGTGGWYGYTF.

The chain couples TRBV2 to TRBJ2-3, with D perhaps matching TRBD2 (5 bases). Deletions cut 7 bases from V and 2 bases from J, with 13 bases between. Germline V CDR1 and CDR2: SNHLY, FYNNEI. The CDR3 runs to 14 residues. This chain's CDR3 is CASTAQRFTDTQYF. CDR3 coding DNA: TGTGCCAGCACTGCCCAGCGGTTCACAGATACGCAGTATTTT.

This clone was recorded at least ten times. The CDR3 coding sequence is TGCAGCGTTGAAAGCGGGAGGAGCACAGATACGCAGTATTTT. Its translation is CSVESGRSTDTQYF. The rearrangement uses TRBV29-1 and TRBJ2-3; 9 nucleotides line up with TRBD2. Germline CDR1 reads SQVTM; CDR2 reads ANQGSEA. V lost 2 bases, J lost 0 bases, and 0 bases stayed unmatched. The CDR3 spans 14 residues.

This clone appeared a few times. The chain recombines TRBV6-5 with TRBJ1-3; D gene uncertain. Germline loops: CDR1 MNHEY, CDR2 SVGAGI. The germline V and J ends were trimmed by 3 bases and 0 bases, with 9 bases remaining between them. The CDR3 runs 15 residues. The CDR3 nucleotides are TGTGCCAGCAGTTATCAGTTAAGCTCTGGAAACACCATATATTTT. This translates into CASSYQLSSGNTIYF.

The chain employs TRBV7-9 and TRBJ1-2; D is unclear. From germline, CDR1 is SEHNR and CDR2 FQNEAQ (reference sequence). The CDR3 consists of 17 residues. V was clipped by 3 bases and J by 3 bases, with 20 bases between them. CDR3 DNA: TGTGCCAGCAGCTTGGCAGCGCCAAGCCTAACTCACTATGGCTACACCTTC. It is translated as CASSLAAPSLTHYGYTF. The full variable domain, rest sourced from reference TRBV7-9 and TRBJ1-2, is DTGVSQNPRHKITKRGQNVTFRCDPISEHNRLYWYRQTLGQGPEFLTYFQNEAQLEKSRLLSDRFSAERPKGSFSTLEIQRTEQGDSAMYLCASSLAAPSLTHYGYTFGSGTRLTVV.

This clone was recorded a few times. This chain uses TRBV7-6 with TRBJ2-2, with 7 bases lining up with TRBD1. Germline CDR1 reads SGHVS; CDR2 reads FNYEAQ. The V and J ends lost 5 bases and 3 bases, in that order; junction bases with no gene match: 6. The CDR3 has 15 amino acids. In DNA, the CDR3 is TGTGCCAGCAGCCCTAGGGGACAGCACACCGGGGAGCTGTTTTTT. Protein sequence: CASSPRGQHTGELFF. Combining the CDR3 with reference TRBV7-6 and TRBJ2-2 gives the whole variable domain GAGVSQSPRYKVTKRGQDVALRCDPISGHVSLYWYRQALGQGPEFLTYFNYEAQQDKSGLPNDRFSAERPEGSISTLTIQRTEQRDSAMYRCASSPRGQHTGELFFGEGSRLTVL.

The rearrangement uses TRBV9 and TRBJ2-7; 13 bases align to TRBD2. Germline trimming cut 1 base from V and 0 bases from J; bases unmatched to any gene: 7. Germline CDR1 is SGDLS and CDR2 is YYNGEE. The CDR3 spans 18 residues. The CDR3 loop reads CASSVRLAGGRGSYEQYF. The CDR3 DNA reads as TGTGCCAGCAGCGTACGACTAGCGGGAGGCCGGGGCTCCTACGAGCAGTACTTC.

The chain recombines TRBV27 with TRBJ2-2; unclear D gene. The V gene's germline CDR1 is MNHEY and CDR2 SMNVEV (reference sequence). The CDR3 totals 14 residues. V shed 3 bases and J shed 2 bases, with 7 bases lying between them. CDR3 protein: CASSFSRNTGELFF. CDR3 bases: TGTGCCAGCAGTTTTTCGCGAAACACCGGGGAGCTGTTTTTT.

The sample holds a few counts of this clone. The CDR3 region has the DNA TGTGCCAGCAGTTTAAGAGAGGGGGCGAGAGGCTACACCTTC. This encodes CASSLREGARGYTF. The chain recombines TRBV27 with TRBJ1-2; 7 bases match TRBD1. Germline loops: CDR1 MNHEY, CDR2 SMNVEV (reference sequence). The CDR3 sequence is 14 residues long. Unmatched junction bases numbered 8, after V lost 2 bases and J lost 8 bases.

A few counts support this clone. V is TRBV9 and J is TRBJ2-1; D perhaps matches TRBD1 (6 bases). The CDR3 has 12 residues. V lost 3 bases and J lost 8, with 9 bases in between. Germline CDR1 and CDR2: SGDLS and YYNGEE. The CDR3 DNA is TGTGCCAGCAGCGGACAGGCCCATGAGCAGTTCTTC. Protein sequence: CASSGQAHEQFF. Combining the CDR3 with reference TRBV9 and TRBJ2-1 gives the whole variable domain DSGVTQTPKHLITATGQRVTLRCSPRSGDLSVYWYQQSLDQGLQFLIQYYNGEERAKGNILERFSAQQFPDLHSELNLSSLELGDSALYFCASSGQAHEQFFGPGTRLTVL.

The CDR3 sequence: CASSLGLGTDTQYF. The CDR3 nucleotides read TGTGCCAGTAGTCTTGGACTAGGCACAGATACGCAGTATTTT. The genes are TRBV19 and TRBJ2-3, with 7 bases identical to TRBD2. The V and J ends lost 5 bases and 1 base, in that order; junction bases with no gene match: 3. CDR1 is LNHDA and CDR2 is SQIVND in the germline V gene (reference sequence). This CDR3 region has 14 residues.

The chain links TRBV19 to TRBJ2-3, with 9 bases that match TRBD1. This CDR3 is built from 17 residues. Germline V gene lookup returns CDR1 LNHDA and CDR2 SQIVND (reference sequence). The V and J ends lost 4 bases and 0 bases, in that order; junction bases with no gene match: 8. This chain's CDR3 is CASSTNGGTGSTDTQYF. In DNA, the CDR3 is TGTGCCAGTAGTACCAACGGCGGGACAGGGAGCACAGATACGCAGTATTTT.

This clone turned up a few times. The rearrangement joins TRBV7-2 to TRBJ2-2; 8 bases align to TRBD2. This CDR3 is built from 15 residues. The germline V gene has CDR1 SGHTA and CDR2 FQGNSA. V shed 5 bases, J shed 4 bases, and the junction held 6 bases outside the gene matches. This CDR3 reads CASSPRLATTGELFF. DNA of the CDR3: TGTGCCAGCAGCCCGAGACTAGCGACCACCGGGGAGCTGTTTTTT.

The gene calls are TRBV4-3 and TRBJ2-5, with 7 positions matching TRBD2. The DNA end favors TRBJ2-7, so the J call may be wrong. CDR3 length: 14 residues. CDR1 LGHNA and CDR2 YSLEER come from the germline V gene. CDR3 sequence (DNA): TGCGCCAGCAGCCTAAACCTAGCGGCGTACGAGCAGTACTTC. It specifies CASSLNLAAYEQYF.

This clone was found a few times. The chain couples TRBV5-1 to TRBJ1-2; 7 nucleotides line up with TRBD1. V shed 3 bases, J shed 4 bases, and the junction held 15 bases outside the gene matches. The CDR3 extends over 17 amino acids. In germline, CDR1 is SGHRS, CDR2 YFSETQ. The CDR3 reads CASSSPPGEGQAYGYTF. The CDR3 DNA sequence: TGCGCCAGCAGCTCCCCCCCGGGTGAAGGACAGGCCTATGGCTACACCTTC. Full variable domain (missing parts from reference TRBV5-1 and TRBJ1-2): KAGVTQTPRYLIKTRGQQVTLSCSPISGHRSVSWYQQTPGQGLQFLFEYFSETQRNKGNFPGRFSGRQFSNSRSEMNVSTLELGDSALYLCASSSPPGEGQAYGYTFGSGTRLTVV.

There are a few counts of this clone. The V and J genes are TRBV14 and TRBJ2-7; weak D call: TRBD1 (6 bases). CDR3 size: 15 residues. The germline V gene encodes CDR1 SGHDN and CDR2 FVKESK. With 0 bases removed from V and 2 bases from J, the gap between germline ends came to 11 bases. Written as DNA, the CDR3 is TGTGCCAGCAGCCAAGATTACGACAGGACCTACGAGCAGTACTTC. Protein product: CASSQDYDRTYEQYF. Full variable domain (missing parts from reference TRBV14 and TRBJ2-7): EAGVTQFPSHSVIEKGQTVTLRCDPISGHDNLYWYRRVMGKEIKFLLHFVKESKQDESGMPNNRFLAERTGGTYSTLKVQPAELEDSGVYFCASSQDYDRTYEQYFGPGTRLTVT.